This TCR beta chain was retrieved from a study of CD8 T cells in Susac syndrome. Reverse transcription of roughly 0.45 to 1 ug RNA used random hexamers. By means of immunoSEQ multiplex PCR, TCR beta CDR3 spanning 54 Vbeta and 13 Jbeta underwent amplification. TCRdb re-analysed the immunoSEQ multiplex PCR reads in MiXCR, keeping a single row per CDR3 protein. The repertoire holds about 120,000 distinct CDR3 sequences, with about nine tenths as singletons. Controls were drawn from healthy donors and were matched for age and sex. Bulk CD8+ and CD4+ cells came from magnetic negative isolation; CD8+ TEMRA by FACS. Study results and caveats: The authors acknowledged that their TCR sequencing and HLA analysis involved a relatively small number of individuals.

Points on this clonotype: Its target is not known. The conserved phenylalanine or tryptophan is not found at the CDR3 terminus, so this likely reflects a read error.

Germline lookup yields CDR1 GTSNPN and CDR2 SVGIG (reference sequence). Trimming took 4 bases from V and 5 from J, leaving 11 bases between them. The CDR3 consists of 12 residues. J is TRBJ1-2 and V is TRBV30, with TRBD1 as a possible D gene (6 bases). This sequence originates from a human donor in good health. Sequencing was performed on CD8+ T cells from PBMCs. This CDR3 is CAWIEGGYGYTL. The CDR3 coding sequence is TGTGCCTGGATCGAGGGGGGGTATGGCTACACCCTC.